Included here is one TCR beta chain sequence, with context. As yet, its antigen is unknown. The data were produced by immunoSEQ multiplex PCR, yet TCRdb's version contains in-frame clones alone and is incomplete. The top ten hold around 0.031% of the sample, which has 70,000 to 100,000 clones, about 96% seen once. The V gene lost 0 bases and the J gene lost 0 bases, with 14 bases spanning the gap. This CDR3 is built from 17 residues. Germline lookup yields CDR1 SGHTA and CDR2 FQGNSA. The entry originates in a study of siplizumab effects on memory and regulatory T cells. Study results and limitations: The drug siplizumab significantly decreased the alloreactive sequences that could be traced to unstimulated CD4+ memory cells. Few alloreactive clones mapped to unstimulated subsets.

The chain combines TRBV7-2 with TRBJ1-1, with D maybe TRBD1 (5 bases). The sample comprised naive CD4+ T cells sorted from blood. This clonotype was obtained from a human donor in good health. CDR3 region: CASSLAYSGVVNTEAFF. DNA for the CDR3: TGTGCCAGCAGCTTAGCATATTCGGGGGTTGTGAACACTGAAGCTTTCTTT.